One sample yielded the 8 T cell receptor beta chains listed below, sequenced in a study of blood T cell repertoires in COVID-19. TCRdb's table, derived via immunoSEQ multiplex PCR, lists solely in-frame clones and lacks some. The table has about 140,000 clones, about 80% seen once. Sequencing was done on a sample of peripheral blood. The receptors were sampled from a human donor in a cohort sampled during active COVID-19.

The chain joins TRBV18 to TRBJ2-2, with 11 bases identical to TRBD1. CDR1 and CDR2 from the germline V gene are KGHSH and LQKENI. V was pared by 2 bases and J by 5 bases, with 4 bases of the junction left unmatched. CDR3 length: 16 residues. CDR3 in DNA: TGTGCCAGCTCACCAGCCGGGACAGGGGGGACCGGGGAGCTGTTTTTT. Amino acid sequence: CASSPAGTGGTGELFF.

The genes are TRBV5-1 and TRBJ1-6; possible D gene TRBD1, 6 bases. Per germline, CDR1 SGHRS and CDR2 YFSETQ. The germline V and J ends were trimmed by 2 bases and 0 bases, with 9 bases remaining between them. This CDR3 region has 16 residues. CDR3 in DNA: TGCGCCAGCAGCTTAGACAGGAGCTCCTATAATTCACCCCTCCACTTT. Residues: CASSLDRSSYNSPLHF.

Written as DNA, the CDR3 is TGTGCCAGCAGCTCCGGACAGGGGGCTTCGAACACTGAAGCTTTCTTT. It yields the protein CASSSGQGASNTEAFF. This rearrangement joins TRBV5-6 to TRBJ1-1; TRBD1 matches 11 bases. Germline loops: CDR1 SGHDT, CDR2 YYEEEE. The CDR3 runs to 16 residues. The ends lost 3 bases at V and 1 base at J; junction bases unmatched: 5.

The chain combines TRBV9 with TRBJ2-1; 8 bases map to TRBD2. CDR3 length equals 15 residues. Germline CDR1 is SGDLS and CDR2 is YYNGEE. V shed 4 bases and J 3 bases; nucleotides not matched to a gene: 6. This CDR3 reads CASSPSGGDYNEQFF. CDR3 DNA sequence: TGTGCCAGCAGCCCCAGCGGGGGCGACTACAATGAGCAGTTCTTC.

The chain joins TRBV29-1 to TRBJ2-4; D remains ambiguous. Per the germline V gene, CDR1 is SQVTM and CDR2 is ANQGSEA. This CDR3 is built from 13 residues. Trimming removed 4 bases at V and 4 bases at J, with 11 bases between. CDR3 protein: CSVGYRSKNIQYF. The DNA for the CDR3 is TGCAGCGTTGGGTATAGATCGAAAAACATTCAGTACTTC.

The chain combines TRBV19 with TRBJ2-7; 7 bases line up with TRBD1. CDR3 length: 13 residues. Germline V lookup: CDR1 LNHDA, CDR2 SQIVND (reference sequence). V lost 6 bases and J lost 3; bases outside the gene matches: 5. CDR3 protein: CASSPGGFYEQYF. The CDR3 DNA sequence: TGTGCCAGTAGCCCAGGGGGTTTCTACGAGCAGTACTTC.

The chain has TRBV28 and TRBJ1-1, with 9 bases that match TRBD1. The CDR3 covers 14 residues. V trimming: 4 bases; J trimming: 9 bases; junction bases outside the gene matches: 9. Germline V gene lookup returns CDR1 MDHEN and CDR2 SYDVKM. The CDR3 loop is CASSSHQGQGKAFF. DNA for the CDR3: TGTGCCAGCAGTTCGCACCAAGGACAGGGGAAAGCTTTCTTT.

The chain uses TRBV4-1 and TRBJ2-2; 9 nucleotides match TRBD1. This CDR3 comprises 18 residues. The germline gives CDR1 MGHRA, CDR2 YSYEKL. J gave up 7 bases and V 4 bases, and 16 bases lay outside the gene matches. This CDR3 is CASSLGPTGTGRIGELFF. The CDR3 nucleotides read TGCGCCAGCAGCCTAGGGCCAACCGGGACAGGGAGGATCGGGGAGCTGTTTTTT.